The clone carrying this T cell receptor (beta chain) has more than one count but fewer than ten. Its antigen is undetermined. Together with a sample-barcoded 5' primer, a J-beta primer mix was included in a second PCR lasting about 7 to 11 cycles. TCRdb re-derived calls from the 5' RACE reads in MiXCR, one entry per CDR3 protein. The table includes roughly 800,000 distinct CDR3 sequences, around 34% detected once. This specimen belongs to a study of blood T cells in healthy people across ages. On the study more broadly: Capture by template switching was about one barcoded beta molecule per two T cells. Points from the study as a whole: PBMCs were not sorted, which prevented a conclusive comparison of naive versus antigen-experienced cells. In older individuals, TCR beta diversity per million T cells was lower, falling roughly linearly with age.

CDR3 length: 15 amino acids. The V end lost 2 bases, the J end lost 1 base, and 11 bases lay between the germline ends. Germline V gene lookup returns CDR1 MNHEY and CDR2 SVGAGI. Collection of roughly 9.8 milliliters of peripheral blood was performed for each donor. The chain employs TRBV6-5 and TRBJ2-5, with D perhaps assigned TRBD1 or TRBD2 (5 bases each). The receptor's source is a man between 18 and 29 years old in good health. Sequencing was performed on blood. The chain's CDR3 is CASSYGTRAQETQYF. The DNA of the CDR3 is TGTGCCAGCAGTTACGGGACCCGGGCCCAAGAGACCCAGTACTTC.